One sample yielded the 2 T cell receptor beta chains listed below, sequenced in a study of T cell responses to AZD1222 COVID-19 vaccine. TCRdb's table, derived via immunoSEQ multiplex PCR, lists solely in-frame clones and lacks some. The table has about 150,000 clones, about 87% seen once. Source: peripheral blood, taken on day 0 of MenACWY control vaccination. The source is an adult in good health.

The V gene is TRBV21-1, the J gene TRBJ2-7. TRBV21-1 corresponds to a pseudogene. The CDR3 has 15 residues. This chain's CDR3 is CASSKALVPTYEQYF. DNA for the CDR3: TGTGCCAGCAGCAAAGCGCTGGTCCCCACCTACGAGCAGTACTTC.

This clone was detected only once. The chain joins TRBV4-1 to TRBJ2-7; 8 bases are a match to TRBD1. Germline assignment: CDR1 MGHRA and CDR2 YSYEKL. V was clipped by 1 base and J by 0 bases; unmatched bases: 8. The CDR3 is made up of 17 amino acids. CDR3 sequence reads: CASSQVGRDRNSYEQYF. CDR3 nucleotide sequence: TGCGCCAGCAGCCAAGTTGGAAGGGACAGGAACTCCTACGAGCAGTACTTC.